A single sample is the source of the 3 T cell receptor beta chains below, sequenced in a study of blood T cells in healthy people across ages. It was with a sample-barcoded 5' primer and a J-beta primer mix that a second PCR of roughly 7 to 11 cycles was run. Via MiXCR, TCRdb re-called the 5' RACE reads, giving one row per CDR3 protein. The repertoire consists of about 640,000 distinct CDR3 sequences, with approximately 59% occurring once and the leading ten covering 30% to 45%. The sample consisted of blood. Every receptor here comes from a man in his fifties or sixties in good health.

This chain links TRBV6-5 with TRBJ1-2; D uncertain. Germline loops: CDR1 MNHEY, CDR2 SVGAGI. The ends were cut back, 5 bases at V and 4 bases at J, with 17 bases in the middle. This CDR3 is 15 amino acids long. In DNA form, the CDR3 reads TGTGCCAGCAGTCCCGAAGCCCCAGGTCGCTATGGCTACACCTTC. It specifies CASSPEAPGRYGYTF.

The J gene is TRBJ2-7, the V gene TRBV7-9, with 8 nucleotides matching TRBD1. V lost 1 base, J lost 2 bases, and 7 bases stayed unmatched. Germline V gene sequence: CDR1 SEHNR, CDR2 FQNEAQ (reference sequence). This CDR3 region has 16 residues. The CDR3 spells CASSLEFRDRPYEQYF. In DNA form, the CDR3 reads TGTGCCAGCAGCTTAGAGTTCCGGGACAGGCCCTACGAGCAGTACTTC.

The chain employs TRBV13 and TRBJ2-5; D not certain. Judging by the DNA end, TRBJ2-7 fits better; the J call may be wrong. CDR1 is PRHDT and CDR2 is FYEKMQ in the germline V gene (reference sequence). CDR3 size: 12 residues. CDR3 in amino acids: CASSHNGYEQYF. The DNA of the CDR3 is TGTGCCAGCAGCCACAACGGCTACGAGCAGTACTTC.